Listed below are T cell receptor beta chains from one sample, sequenced in a study of naive and memory T cell subsets. Each CDR3 protein is one row after TCRdb ran MiXCR on the UMI-ligation and nested PCR reads. Counted here are approximately 140,000 distinct CDR3 sequences, approximately 22% occurring once; the ten biggest clones make up about 0.11%. The material sequenced was naive CD4+ T cells from blood. The receptor source for this set is a human donor in good health. Both conserved end residues are part of each CDR3. Fields, in order: CDR3 DNA, CDR3 protein, V gene, D gene, clone size, J gene. D genes are given only for firm matches. For some rows the clone size is stated as once, few or many, or as a class when expanded; others skip it.

TGCAGTGCTAGAGATAGGGGTACCTTGGGTTACGAGCAGTACTTC,CSARDRGTLGYEQYF,TRBV20-1,NA,many,TRBJ2-7
TGTGCCAGCAGTACGGGGGGGACAGGGAGCAATGAGCAGTTCTTC,CASSTGGTGSNEQFF,TRBV6-6,NA,few,TRBJ2-1
TGTGCTAGTGGTTTGGGACAGGGTAGGGAGCAGTTCTTC,CASGLGQGREQFF,TRBV12-5,TRBD1,few,TRBJ2-1
TGTGCCAGCACCTCGGGACTAGCGGGAGGAAGCCTCTACAATGAGCAGTTCTTC,CASTSGLAGGSLYNEQFF,TRBV7-2,TRBD2,NA,TRBJ2-1
TGTGCCAGCAGCCAAGTCCTCCAATACGGGGAGCTGTTTTTT,CASSQVLQYGELFF,TRBV14,NA,NA,TRBJ2-2
TGTGCCAGCAGGGCCGACTTGAACACCGGGGAGCTGTTTTTT,CASRADLNTGELFF,TRBV12-3/TRBV12-4,NA,NA,TRBJ2-2
TGTGCCAGCAGCCCCACCCCCATAGTGGGGACAGATACGCAGTATTTT,CASSPTPIVGTDTQYF,TRBV7-2,NA,few,TRBJ2-3
TGTGCCAGCAGACCGCTCCCGGGACAGGGGTTGGCTGGGGCCAACGTCCTGACTTTC,CASRPLPGQGLAGANVLTF,TRBV12-3/TRBV12-4,TRBD1,NA,TRBJ2-6
TGTGCCAGCAGTCTTATCCCAGCCTCCTACGAGCAGTACTTC,CASSLIPASYEQYF,TRBV28,NA,few,TRBJ2-7
TGCGCCAGCAGCCAAGATCTGCACAGCTCCTACGAGCAGTACTTC,CASSQDLHSSYEQYF,TRBV4-1,NA,NA,TRBJ2-7
TGCAGTGCTAGAAGGACTAGCGGGAGAACCGGGTACGAGCAGTACTTC,CSARRTSGRTGYEQYF,TRBV20-1,TRBD2,NA,TRBJ2-7
TGCAGTGCTAGCCTACTAGCGGGAGGGTACCATGAGCAGTTCTTC,CSASLLAGGYHEQFF,TRBV20-1,TRBD2,many,TRBJ2-1
TGCAGCGTTGAATTGGGACAGGGGACGTCCTACGAGCAGTACTTC,CSVELGQGTSYEQYF,TRBV29-1,TRBD1,NA,TRBJ2-7
TGTGCCAGCAGCTTGGAGGATTCCTACGAGCAGTACTTC,CASSLEDSYEQYF,TRBV7-2,NA,few,TRBJ2-7
TGTGCCAGCAGTTTTAGGGCGGGATCAGATACGCAGTATTTT,CASSFRAGSDTQYF,TRBV28,NA,few,TRBJ2-3
TGTGCCAGCAGCCGACGGTACCAAGAGACCCAGTACTTC,CASSRRYQETQYF,TRBV27,NA,few,TRBJ2-5
TGCGCCAGCAGCTTGGGCTCTAGCGGTCCAAGCACAGATACGCAGTATTTT,CASSLGSSGPSTDTQYF,TRBV5-1,TRBD2,NA,TRBJ2-3
TGCAGCGTTGAAGGCGGGATGTACCAAGAGACCCAGTACTTC,CSVEGGMYQETQYF,TRBV29-1,NA,NA,TRBJ2-5
TGTGCCAGCTTCGAGAGGGACAGGGGAACAGATACGCAGTATTTT,CASFERDRGTDTQYF,TRBV6-1,TRBD1,few,TRBJ2-3
TGCAGCGTTTCGGACATCGGGTCCGGGGAGCTGTTTTTT,CSVSDIGSGELFF,TRBV29-1,NA,many,TRBJ2-2
TGTGCCAGCAGTGAAGGACAAGGGGGCCAAATTAACTATGGCTACACCTTC,CASSEGQGGQINYGYTF,TRBV12-3/TRBV12-4,TRBD1,few,TRBJ1-2
TGTGCCAGCTCACCAGACCGCTTGAACACTGAAGCTTTCTTT,CASSPDRLNTEAFF,TRBV18,NA,many,TRBJ1-1
TGTGCTAGTGGAGGTCGGGCGGTTTCCACAGATACGCAGTATTTT,CASGGRAVSTDTQYF,TRBV12-5,NA,few,TRBJ2-3
TGTGCCAGCAGGAGACTAGGGGATGGGGGTGAGCAGTTCTTC,CASRRLGDGGEQFF,TRBV14,NA,NA,TRBJ2-1
TGTGCCAGCAGGACCGGGACAGGGGCCCAGCCCCAGCATTTT,CASRTGTGAQPQHF,TRBV6-1,TRBD1,NA,TRBJ1-5
TGTGCCAGCTCACCTTGGCAGGGGGATTCACCCCTCCACTTT,CASSPWQGDSPLHF,TRBV18,TRBD1,NA,TRBJ1-6
TGCGCCAGCAGCCAAGAAGGACTAGCGGTTTACAATGAGCAGTTCTTC,CASSQEGLAVYNEQFF,TRBV4-3,TRBD2,NA,TRBJ2-1
TGTGCCAGCAGTCCCCTCTTAGCCAAAAACATTCAGTACTTC,CASSPLLAKNIQYF,TRBV27,NA,NA,TRBJ2-4
TGCGCCAGCAGTGAGTCCAGTCTTACGCAGTATTTT,CASSESSLTQYF,TRBV10-2,NA,NA,TRBJ2-3
TGTGCCAGCCGATTAGGGCCTTTTGAGCAGTTCTTC,CASRLGPFEQFF,TRBV14,NA,NA,TRBJ2-1
TGTGCCAGCTCACCACCGTTGGGGTTGACCCAGTACTTC,CASSPPLGLTQYF,TRBV18,NA,NA,TRBJ2-5
TGTGCCAGCAGTTTACAGGGGACTGGAAACACCATATATTTT,CASSLQGTGNTIYF,TRBV6-5,TRBD1,NA,TRBJ1-3
TGTGCCACCAGTGATTTAGGGACTGCGACTAATGAAAAACTGTTTTTT,CATSDLGTATNEKLFF,TRBV24-1,NA,NA,TRBJ1-4
TGTGCCAGCAAAGCAGGGCTGCAGCCCCAGCATTTT,CASKAGLQPQHF,TRBV27,NA,few,TRBJ1-5
TGCAGCGTTGTGACAGACCAAGAGACCCAGTACTTC,CSVVTDQETQYF,TRBV29-1,NA,NA,TRBJ2-5
TGTGCCAGCAGTTACATACAGGCGTCCACCGGGGAGCTGTTTTTT,CASSYIQASTGELFF,TRBV12-3/TRBV12-4,NA,many,TRBJ2-2
TGTGCCACCAGTGGGTGGGAAACTGGTCACAATGAGCAGTTCTTC,CATSGWETGHNEQFF,TRBV24-1,NA,NA,TRBJ2-1
TGTGCCAGCACCCAGACTCAACTCTACAATGAGCAGTTCTTC,CASTQTQLYNEQFF,TRBV7-8,NA,few,TRBJ2-1
TGTGCCAGCAGCAGAACGTCCCCAGGGACTAGCGGGAACCACGAGCAGTACTTC,CASSRTSPGTSGNHEQYF,TRBV6-2/TRBV6-3,TRBD2,NA,TRBJ2-7
TGTGCCAGCAGCGTGGCGTACTTC,CASSVAYF,TRBV9,NA,many,TRBJ2-7
TGTGCCAGCAGTTTGGATTCTGGCGAAGCTTTCTTT,CASSLDSGEAFF,TRBV28,NA,few,TRBJ1-1
TGTGCCAGCAGTAAGGGTGTGGCGGTCCGAGAGTTCTTC,CASSKGVAVREFF,TRBV6-5,NA,few,TRBJ2-1
TGTGCCAGCAGCTCGGGAGACAGCGTGGTGTCGGGGGAGCTGTTTTTT,CASSSGDSVVSGELFF,TRBV21-1,NA,few,TRBJ2-2
TGTGCCAGCAGTTCATTACAGGGGGCGCGGATAGATACGCAGTATTTT,CASSSLQGARIDTQYF,TRBV28,TRBD1,few,TRBJ2-3
TGTGCCAGCTCACCTTTAAGGGATGAAGCTTTCTTT,CASSPLRDEAFF,TRBV18,NA,many,TRBJ1-1
TGTGCCAGCTCACCACCGGGACAGGGGCGTGCTAATGAAAAACTGTTTTTT,CASSPPGQGRANEKLFF,TRBV18,TRBD1,few,TRBJ1-4
TGTGCCAGCAGCTTAGCGCAAGACAGGACAAAGTTCTTC,CASSLAQDRTKFF,TRBV7-2,NA,NA,TRBJ2-1
TGCAGCGTTATCCGGGACACAAATTCCAATGAGCAGTTCTTC,CSVIRDTNSNEQFF,TRBV29-1,NA,many,TRBJ2-1
TGCAGCGTGGCGGGACTAGCGGGCAATGAGCAGTTCTTC,CSVAGLAGNEQFF,TRBV29-1,TRBD2,NA,TRBJ2-1
TGTGCCAGCAGTTTCAGTGGCGTCGGCTCCTACGAGCAGTACTTC,CASSFSGVGSYEQYF,TRBV12-3/TRBV12-4,NA,NA,TRBJ2-7
TGCAGCGTTGGCAGGGCTGGCGGGGAGCTGTTTTTT,CSVGRAGGELFF,TRBV29-1,NA,NA,TRBJ2-2
TGCGCCAGCAGCCTAACTAGCCTTTCCCAAGAGACCCAGTACTTC,CASSLTSLSQETQYF,TRBV5-1,NA,few,TRBJ2-5
TGTGCCAGCAGTTCAGCCGGGACGAGCTACGAGCAGTACTTC,CASSSAGTSYEQYF,TRBV28,NA,NA,TRBJ2-7